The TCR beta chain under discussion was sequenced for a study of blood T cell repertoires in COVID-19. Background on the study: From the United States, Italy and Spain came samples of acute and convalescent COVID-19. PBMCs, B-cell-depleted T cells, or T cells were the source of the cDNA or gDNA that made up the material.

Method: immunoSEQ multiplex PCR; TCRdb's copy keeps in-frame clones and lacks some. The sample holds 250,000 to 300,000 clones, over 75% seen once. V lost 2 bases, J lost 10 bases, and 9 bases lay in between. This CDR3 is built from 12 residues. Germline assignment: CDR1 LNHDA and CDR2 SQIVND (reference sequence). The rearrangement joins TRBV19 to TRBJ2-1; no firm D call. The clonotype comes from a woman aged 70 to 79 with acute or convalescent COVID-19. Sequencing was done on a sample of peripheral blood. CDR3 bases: TGTGCCAGTAGTATAATGGGCCGGGAGCAGTTCTTC. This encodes CASSIMGREQFF.